This T cell receptor beta chain comes out of a study of T-cell reconstitution after alpha-beta-depleted transplantation in children. The CDR3 loop spans 14 amino acids. The V gene's germline CDR1 is SGHDT and CDR2 YYEEEE. V gave up 3 bases and J gave up 9 bases; unmatched junction bases: 9. Unique molecular identifiers were used in preparing the TCRbeta library. MiXCR, applied by TCRdb to the PCR reads, yields one record per CDR3 protein. This table holds about 460,000 distinct CDR3 sequences, about an eighth found once. The source is a human donor who donated a stem cell graft to a child with combined immunodeficiency. The rearrangement links TRBV5-6 to TRBJ1-5; TRBD1 matches 7 bases. The source material was PBMCs from the stem cell graft donor, sampled from the stem cell graft. The CDR3: CASSSWTGSTPQHF. The CDR3 DNA reads TGTGCCAGCAGCTCCTGGACAGGTTCAACGCCCCAGCATTTT.